This T cell receptor (beta chain) comes out of a study of cytomegalovirus exposure and HLA in healthy donors. The study's findings and limits: HLA restriction was apparent for most CMV-associated TCR beta chains in a later analysis. Analyzed later, association rates of TCRs varied across HLA loci, with DRB1 most and HLA-C fewest. The classifier reportedly diagnosed cytomegalovirus status with high sensitivity and specificity.

Of note for this clone: The antigen is not known.

Per the germline V gene, CDR1 is LGHNA and CDR2 is YSLEER. This CDR3 spans 14 amino acids. With 4 bases clipped from V and 4 bases from J, the junction kept 6 bases outside the gene matches. The PCR had 60 Vbeta and 13 Jbeta primers. Repertoires were generated with immunoSEQ multiplex PCR, while TCRdb's copy carries only in-frame clones and drops some. The sample consists of roughly 140,000 clones, around three quarters of them appearing once. This chain joins TRBV4-3 and TRBJ1-2, with 7 positions matching TRBD1. This clonotype was sampled from a man aged 35-49 years in good health and CMV-seropositive. The sequencing sample was made of PBMCs. The CDR3 DNA follows: TGCGCCAGCAGCCTCGGACAGGACGTCTATGGCTACACCTTC. This translates into CASSLGQDVYGYTF.